Here is one T cell receptor (beta chain) with its context. Its recognized antigen is unknown. The sample holds no much larger clone one base away, and base qualities are not on file. This record comes from a study of cytomegalovirus exposure and HLA in healthy donors (TCRdb year 2017). About the study as a whole: A later analysis indicated that the 90 to 150 validation repertoires were generated on the platform also employed for the roughly 720 repertoires of the first cohort. The study combined high-throughput TCR immunosequencing, statistical association of individual TCRs with disease status, and machine learning to predict cytomegalovirus infection status. The study aimed to test whether cataloging public T cell receptors could reveal signatures of past pathogen exposure. A separate validation cohort of about 110 different subjects was used in addition to the 666-subject first cohort. What the research found in general, with its limitations: Of the cluster scores, roughly 95% were above 0 in a later analysis, which found that TCRs clustered in the first cohort also tended to co-occur in the 95 to 150 validation repertoires. In the study, roughly 160 TCR beta chains were listed as associated with cytomegalovirus. In vitro tests confirmed that a few of the cytomegalovirus-associated TCR beta chains recognize cytomegalovirus antigens. In both the original and validation cohorts, the classifier was reported to diagnose cytomegalovirus status with high specificity and sensitivity. The authors suggested that the approach could potentially be extended to other disease states and immunological phenotypes. Across donors, most TCR sequences were observed very rarely, whereas some public TCRs were present in many individuals. A later analysis lacked HLA typing for the validation cohort, so it scored co-occurrence in that cohort across all 110 or so repertoires.

The library was made by the immunoSEQ multiplex PCR assay. The study's processing was this. A statistical classification framework was built for diagnosing cytomegalovirus status from the catalog of TCR beta chain sequences. Imported from immuneACCESS, the table was reduced by TCRdb to in-frame sequences with V and J called. These copies leave out some clones; in studies compared against another copy, an unresolved V gene accounts for under half, and the cause of the remainder is not known. V and J calls and clone size follow that table, whereas D and trimming were derived from the DNA. Counted in this sample were 200,000 to 300,000 clones; less than 95% of them appeared once. In total, the top ten clones hold around 3.3% of the sample. At the junction V is shortened by 6 bases and J by 3 bases, with 14 bases in between. The CDR3 numbers 15 residues from cysteine through phenylalanine. Only the CDR3 portion is preserved as DNA: 45 bases, with reading frame beginning at the first base. The CDR1 and CDR2 encoded by the germline V gene (reference sequence) are LNHDA and SQIVND.

The donors were included in the validation cohort of some 110 subjects, a group kept apart from the roughly 700-subject first cohort. Input material: PBMCs. The chain joins TRBV19 to TRBJ2-2, with a weak D call of TRBD2 (6 bases match). The TCR comes from a woman in her thirties in good health and CMV-seronegative. The CDR3 loop reads CASRPAGWDTGELFF. The DNA sequence follows: TGTGCCAGTAGGCCCGCGGGATGGGACACCGGGGAGCTGTTTTTT.